A single sample gave rise to the 30 T cell receptor beta chains below, sequenced in a study of human T cells and chemical hapten exposure. MiXCR was run by TCRdb on the RACE reads, yielding one entry per CDR3 protein. The sample records about 68,000 distinct CDR3 sequences, about 10% being singletons. The time point here: pre-sensitization, week 0. Treatment described: therapeutic diphenylcyclopropenone sensitization with weekly scalp DPC. The specimen was whole blood, collected in connection with sensitization to the hapten diphenylcyclopropenone (DPC). The origin of the receptors is a woman aged 45-59 years with alopecia areata. Some clones in this sample may be carry-over from other donors' samples.

This clonotype was detected ten times or more. The genes are TRBV10-3 and TRBJ2-1; 8 nucleotides align to TRBD2. The V gene's germline CDR1 is ENHRY and CDR2 SYGVKD. The CDR3 consists of 14 residues. V lost 5 bases to trimming and J lost 4 bases; unmatched junction nucleotides: 4. In nucleotides, the CDR3 is TGTGCCATCAGTCCGAAGCGGGAGTACAATGAGCAGTTCTTC. Encoded protein: CAISPKREYNEQFF.

Only a few counts were recorded for this clonotype. The chain has TRBV29-1 and TRBJ1-2; D not resolved. The V gene's germline CDR1 is SQVTM and CDR2 ANQGSEA. V lost 0 bases and J 5 bases, leaving 10 bases between the germline ends. The CDR3 is made up of 13 amino acids. Here the CDR3 reads CSVEEVRMYGYTF. In DNA, the CDR3 is TGCAGCGTTGAAGAGGTACGGATGTATGGCTACACCTTC.

This sequence joins TRBV6-2 or TRBV6-3 and TRBJ1-1, with D tentatively TRBD1 (6 bases). Germline-derived CDR1 and CDR2 are MNHEY and SVGEGT. The CDR3 covers 16 residues. The V end was cut by 7 bases, the J end by 1 base, with 19 bases between. CDR3 DNA sequence: TGTGCCAGCACCATAAGGGGGAACGGCCCGAACACTGAAGCTTTCTTT. Encoded protein: CASTIRGNGPNTEAFF.

The V call is TRBV13, the J call TRBJ2-2, with D perhaps TRBD2 (6 bases). CDR1 and CDR2 (germline): PRHDT, FYEKMQ (reference sequence). This CDR3 contains 15 residues. Between the trimmed V and J ends, which lost 1 base and 4 bases, there was a span of 10 bases. CDR3 nucleotides: TGTGCCAGCAGCTTAGCGGGAGCAGGCACCGGGGAGCTGTTTTTT. It encodes CASSLAGAGTGELFF.

This clonotype was seen ten or more times. The rearrangement uses TRBV5-8 and TRBJ1-5; 11 bases are shared with TRBD1. CDR3 length equals 15 residues. Germline V gives CDR1 SGHTS, CDR2 YDEGEE. Trimming at V came to 4 bases and at J to 6 bases, leaving 6 bases not matched to a gene. The CDR3 coding sequence is TGTGCCAGCAGCGAGGGACAGGGGGGCGGTCAGCCCCAGCATTTT. Amino acid sequence: CASSEGQGGGQPQHF.

This clonotype was seen at least ten times. The rearrangement uses TRBV7-8 and TRBJ1-4; 8 nucleotides agree with TRBD1. This CDR3 is 15 amino acids long. The V gene end was trimmed by 4 bases and the J gene end by 12 bases; junction bases not matched to a gene: 13. Germline CDR1 SGHVS, CDR2 FQNEAQ. The CDR3 sequence is CASSSEGSGGWQLFF. CDR3 bases: TGTGCCAGCAGCTCCGAAGGGTCAGGGGGCTGGCAACTGTTTTTT. Supplemented by reference TRBV7-8 and TRBJ1-4, the full variable domain reads GAGVSQSPRYKVAKRGQDVALRCDPISGHVSLFWYQQALGQGPEFLTYFQNEAQLDKSGLPSDRFFAERPEGSVSTLKIQRTQQEDSAVYLCASSSEGSGGWQLFFGSGTQLSVL.

This clonotype was seen at least ten times. The chain links TRBV12-3 or TRBV12-4 to TRBJ1-6; 9 nucleotides agree with TRBD1. CDR3 size: 14 residues. J gave up 9 bases and V 2 bases, and 2 bases lay outside the gene matches. The CDR3 nucleotides read TGTGCCAGCAGTTTAACAGGGGGCCGTTCACCCCTCCACTTT. This codes for CASSLTGGRSPLHF.

This clonotype has at least ten counts. This chain joins TRBV6-5 and TRBJ1-6; maybe TRBD1 (5 bases). The CDR3 contains 17 residues. Germline-derived CDR1 and CDR2 are MNHEY and SVGAGI. V lost 6 bases and J lost 1, with 16 bases in between. DNA of the CDR3: TGTGCCAGCAGGGGAGCGAAGGGGAGTTCCTATAATTCACCCCTCCACTTT. This sequence encodes CASRGAKGSSYNSPLHF.

This clonotype was found a few times. The junction departs from germline at one end; a sequencing error may be responsible. This chain joins TRBV6-2 or TRBV6-3 and TRBJ2-5, with a possible D match to TRBD2 (5 bases). Germline values: CDR1 MNHEY, CDR2 SVGEGT. The CDR3 has 12 amino acids. CDR3 amino acids: CASSYPDYSPDF. DNA of the CDR3: TGTGCCAGCAGTTACCCCGACTATTCCCCGGACTTC.

Ten or more counts support this clonotype. V is TRBV5-5 and J is TRBJ2-1, with TRBD1 identical over 9 bases. CDR3 length equals 16 residues. Germline CDR1 SGHKS, CDR2 YYEKEE (reference sequence). V shed 0 bases and J 7 bases; nucleotides not matched to a gene: 8. The CDR3 region is CASSLAPGTGTNEQFF. The CDR3 region has the DNA TGTGCCAGCAGCTTGGCGCCCGGGACAGGGACGAATGAGCAGTTCTTC.

This clonotype was seen at least ten times. CDR3 nucleotides: TGTGCCAGCAGCTTAGGAGGGACATCTGTGTGGGAAAAACTGTTTTTT. Residues: CASSLGGTSVWEKLFF. The genes are TRBV7-9 and TRBJ1-4; tentatively, D is TRBD1 (6 bases). CDR1 is SEHNR and CDR2 is FQNEAQ in the germline V gene (reference sequence). V was shortened by 1 base and J by 8 bases, with 17 bases between the two germline ends. This CDR3 has 16 amino acids. Complete variable domain (other parts from reference TRBV7-9 and TRBJ1-4): DTGVSQNPRHKITKRGQNVTFRCDPISEHNRLYWYRQTLGQGPEFLTYFQNEAQLEKSRLLSDRFSAERPKGSFSTLEIQRTEQGDSAMYLCASSLGGTSVWEKLFFGSGTQLSVL.

This clonotype was observed many times. The chain is built from TRBV7-8 and TRBJ2-1; 9 bases fit TRBD2. Germline CDR1 is SGHVS and CDR2 is FQNEAQ. V dropped 2 bases and J dropped 3; count of bases not matched to a gene: 5. CDR3 length: 16 amino acids. The CDR3 spells CASSLPLTSGYNEQFF. The CDR3 DNA sequence: TGTGCCAGCAGCTTACCCTTGACTAGCGGCTACAATGAGCAGTTCTTC.

The CDR3 coding sequence is TGTGCCTGGAGACAGGGAGGTCTACAAAATGAGCAGTTCTTC. It specifies CAWRQGGLQNEQFF. The V and J genes are TRBV30 and TRBJ2-1; possibly TRBD1 or TRBD2 for D (6 bases each). This CDR3 has 14 amino acids. Trimming took off 3 bases at V and 7 bases at J, with 16 bases between the two ends. CDR1 is GTSNPN and CDR2 is SVGIG in the germline V gene (reference sequence).

In its sample, this clonotype was seen many times. The chain uses TRBV30 and TRBJ1-1; no reliable D call. The CDR3 is 14 amino acids. Trimming shortened V by 0 bases and J by 5 bases, and 13 bases separated the two germline ends. The germline gives CDR1 GTSNPN, CDR2 SVGIG (reference sequence). CDR3 sequence reads: CAWSVLGGDTEAFF. In DNA form, the CDR3 reads TGTGCCTGGAGTGTACTGGGTGGAGATACTGAAGCTTTCTTT.

This chain connects TRBV9 to TRBJ1-5; the match to TRBD1 covers 9 bases. V trimming: 4 bases; J trimming: 6 bases; junction bases outside the gene matches: 8. Germline assignment: CDR1 SGDLS and CDR2 YYNGEE. The CDR3 runs to 15 residues. DNA of the CDR3: TGTGCCAGCAGCCAGACGGACAGGGGCGGTCAGCCCCAGCATTTT. Its protein product is CASSQTDRGGQPQHF.

This clonotype has a count of ten or more. The chain has TRBV6-1 and TRBJ1-5; D is possibly TRBD1 (5 bases). Germline-derived CDR1 and CDR2 are MNHNS and SASEGT. CDR3 length: 16 residues. The V gene lost 0 bases and the J gene lost 0 bases, with 9 bases spanning the gap. The CDR3 loop reads CASSEAKGNSNQPQHF. In DNA form, the CDR3 reads TGTGCCAGCAGTGAAGCGAAGGGGAATAGCAATCAGCCCCAGCATTTT.

This clonotype has a count of ten or more. The gene calls are TRBV30 and TRBJ1-5; D is undetermined. Germline assignment: CDR1 GTSNPN and CDR2 SVGIG (reference sequence). This CDR3 has 13 amino acids. Trimming cost V 5 bases and J 4 bases, with 12 bases left between them. CDR3 loop: CAWAPQLNQPQHF. CDR3 nucleotides: TGTGCCTGGGCGCCACAGCTAAATCAGCCCCAGCATTTT.

This sequence joins TRBV7-9 and TRBJ2-1; the match to TRBD2 covers 8 bases. This CDR3 is built from 15 residues. V lost 4 bases and J lost 0; bases outside the gene matches: 2. CDR1 SEHNR and CDR2 FQNEAQ come from the germline V gene (reference sequence). CDR3 nucleotide sequence: TGTGCCAGCAGCTCAGCGGGGGCCTCCTACAATGAGCAGTTCTTC. Amino acids: CASSSAGASYNEQFF.

The chain is built from TRBV7-8 and TRBJ2-3; no firm D call. Per germline, CDR1 SGHVS and CDR2 FQNEAQ. This CDR3 region has 14 residues. Trimming pared 3 bases from V and 4 bases from J, leaving 11 bases between. CDR3 region: CASSFGPPADTQYF. CDR3 coding DNA: TGTGCCAGCAGCTTCGGCCCGCCAGCAGATACGCAGTATTTT.

The chain is built from TRBV14 and TRBJ1-2; D is ambiguous. The CDR3 runs to 14 residues. V lost 0 bases and J lost 4, with 9 bases in between. Germline V gives CDR1 SGHDN, CDR2 FVKESK. In nucleotides, the CDR3 is TGTGCCAGCAGCCAAGATTTAATGGGCTATGGCTACACCTTC. Translation gives CASSQDLMGYGYTF.

This clonotype was picked up a small number of times. The CDR3 sequence is CASSQAERVPQETQYF. The CDR3, as DNA: TGTGCCAGCAGCCAAGCGGAGCGGGTGCCCCAAGAGACCCAGTACTTC. This chain connects TRBV4-2 to TRBJ2-5; possibly TRBD2 for D (6 bases). The CDR3 is 16 residues long. Germline CDR1 reads LGHNA; CDR2 reads YNFKEQ. The ends were cut back, 1 base at V and 1 base at J, with 13 bases in the middle.

The V call is TRBV7-2, the J call TRBJ2-7; unclear D gene. The length of the CDR3 is 14 residues. The V gene lost 5 bases and the J gene lost 1 base, with 12 bases spanning the gap. The V gene's germline CDR1 is SGHTA and CDR2 FQGNSA. The CDR3 DNA is TGTGCCAGCAGCCAGAGGCTAGTTTCCTACGAGCAGTACTTC. Protein sequence: CASSQRLVSYEQYF.

This clonotype has a handful of counts. The rearrangement uses TRBV6-5 and TRBJ2-3; a weak D match, TRBD2 (6 bases). The V gene lost 8 bases and the J gene lost 0 bases, with 9 bases spanning the gap. The germline V gene has CDR1 MNHEY and CDR2 SVGAGI. The CDR3 sequence is 13 residues long. This CDR3 reads CASWSGSTDTQYF. The CDR3 DNA sequence: TGTGCCAGCTGGAGCGGGAGCACAGATACGCAGTATTTT.

The V call is TRBV6-5, the J call TRBJ1-2; 7 nucleotides align to TRBD1. V was pared by 1 base and J by 5 bases, with 4 bases of the junction left unmatched. The germline V gene has CDR1 MNHEY and CDR2 SVGAGI. The CDR3 has 14 residues. CDR3 amino acids: CASSYWQGDYGYTF. In DNA, the CDR3 is TGTGCCAGCAGTTACTGGCAGGGGGATTATGGCTACACCTTC.

This clonotype was seen ten or more times. The CDR3 region is CASSQASGRSINTEAFF. For the CDR3, the DNA is TGTGCCAGCAGCCAAGCGTCAGGACGGTCAATAAACACTGAAGCTTTCTTT. This chain uses TRBV4-2 with TRBJ1-1; no clear D gene. From germline, CDR1 is LGHNA and CDR2 YNFKEQ. This CDR3 has 17 amino acids. V was pared by 1 base and J by 2 bases, with 17 bases between.

This rearrangement joins TRBV5-8 to TRBJ2-5; D is possibly TRBD1 (7 bases). From germline, CDR1 is SGHTS and CDR2 YDEGEE. The CDR3 has 14 amino acids. Trimming shortened V by 4 bases and J by 4 bases, and 14 bases separated the two germline ends. CDR3 nucleotides: TGTGCCAGCAGCACGACAGGGAGGCGAGAGACCCAGTACTTC. This codes for CASSTTGRRETQYF. Drawing the rest from reference TRBV5-8 and TRBJ2-5, the complete variable domain is EAGVTQSPTHLIKTRGQQATLRCSPISGHTSVYWYQQALGLGLQFLLWYDEGEERNRGNFPPRFSGRQFPNYSSELNVNALELEDSALYLCASSTTGRRETQYFGPGTRLLVL.

This clonotype was seen at least ten times. One end of the junction is discordant with germline, which a read error may explain. The V and J genes are TRBV7-2 and TRBJ2-3, with TRBD2 matching over 9 bases. The CDR3 length is 15 residues. Germline-derived CDR1 and CDR2 are SGHTA and FQGNSA. The CDR3 bases are TGTGCCAGCAGGTTAGCGGGGGCCAGCACAGATACGCAGTATTTT. Protein product: CASRLAGASTDTQYF. The complete variable domain, with remaining parts taken from reference TRBV7-2 and TRBJ2-3, reads GAGVSQSPSNKVTEKGKDVELRCDPISGHTALYWYRQSLGQGLEFLIYFQGNSAPDKSGLPSDRFSAERTGGSVSTLTIQRTQQEDSAVYLCASRLAGASTDTQYFGPGTRLTVL.

This clonotype was detected ten times or more. This chain links TRBV6-6 with TRBJ2-7; D is undetermined. Per germline, CDR1 MNHNY and CDR2 SVGAGI (reference sequence). The CDR3 covers 14 residues. V was clipped by 4 bases and J by 0 bases, with 10 bases between them. For the CDR3, the DNA is TGTGCCAGCAGTTTCCAGGAGTACTCCTACGAGCAGTACTTC. Its translation is CASSFQEYSYEQYF.

Many counts were recorded for this clonotype. The V and J genes are TRBV7-2 and TRBJ1-6; D gene unclear. Germline V gene sequence: CDR1 SGHTA, CDR2 FQGNSA. The CDR3 has 17 amino acids. V was pared by 6 bases and J by 0 bases, with 15 bases between. The CDR3 spells CASSLGGTSSYNSPLHF. CDR3 DNA sequence: TGTGCCAGCAGTCTGGGCGGCACCAGCTCCTATAATTCACCCCTCCACTTT.

V gene TRBV7-7 combines with J gene TRBJ2-5, with 8 bases fitting TRBD2. The germline gives CDR1 SSHAT, CDR2 FNYEAQ (reference sequence). CDR3 length equals 16 residues. Unmatched junction bases numbered 12, after V lost 4 bases and J lost 5 bases. The CDR3 region has the DNA TGTGCCAGCAGCTCCGCCGGGGGGGGCCCAAGGGAGACCCAGTACTTC. Translated, it gives CASSSAGGGPRETQYF.